The 22 T cell receptor beta chains given below trace back to one sample, sequenced in a study of technical replicates of blood from a few donors. Here immunoSEQ multiplex PCR was the method, and the copy in TCRdb shows in-frame clones only, minus some. The sample contains 60,000 to 75,000 clones, about 97% of which appear only once. The sample consisted of T cells isolated from PBMCs. The receptor source for this set is a human donor in good health.

The chain employs TRBV28 and TRBJ2-3; the match to TRBD2 covers 9 bases. The CDR3 runs to 15 residues. Trimming took 2 bases from V and 3 from J; bases not matched to a gene: 3. In germline, CDR1 is MDHEN, CDR2 SYDVKM. This CDR3 is CASSLAGGRTDTQYF. CDR3 nucleotides: TGTGCCAGCAGTTTAGCGGGAGGGCGGACAGATACGCAGTATTTT.

The chain carries TRBV19 and TRBJ1-1; D call uncertain. Looked up from germline, CDR1 is LNHDA and CDR2 is SQIVND (reference sequence). This CDR3 region has 11 residues. Trimming pared 8 bases from V and 3 bases from J, leaving 7 bases between. This CDR3 is CASQKYTEAFF. As DNA, the CDR3 is TGTGCCAGTCAGAAGTACACTGAAGCTTTCTTT. Full variable domain (rest looked up from reference TRBV19 and TRBJ1-1): DGGITQSPKYLFRKEGQNVTLSCEQNLNHDAMYWYRQDPGQGLRLIYYSQIVNDFQKGDIAEGYSVSREKKESFPLTVTSAQKNPTAFYLCASQKYTEAFFGQGTRLTVV.

This sequence joins TRBV28 and TRBJ1-5, with TRBD1 identical over 7 bases. Germline trimming cut 1 base from V and 0 bases from J; bases unmatched to any gene: 12. Germline V gives CDR1 MDHEN, CDR2 SYDVKM. CDR3 length equals 19 residues. Written as DNA, the CDR3 is TGTGCCAGCAGTTTATTGACCGAATGGACAGGATTTAGCAATCAGCCCCAGCATTTT. Its translation is CASSLLTEWTGFSNQPQHF.

This clone is a singleton in its sample. The chain couples TRBV4-2 to TRBJ1-1; a possible D gene is TRBD1 (5 bases). With 0 bases removed from V and 5 bases from J, the gap between germline ends came to 13 bases. The CDR3 runs to 15 residues. Germline CDR1 and CDR2: LGHNA and YNFKEQ. CDR3 DNA: TGTGCCAGCAGCCAAGATATGGCAGGGCATACTGAAGCTTTCTTT. Translation gives CASSQDMAGHTEAFF.

V usage is TRBV4-3 and J usage is TRBJ2-1; D is unclear. From germline, CDR1 is LGHNA and CDR2 YSLEER. V was cut by 0 bases and J by 8 bases, with 8 bases left in between. CDR3 size: 13 residues. The CDR3 sequence is CASSQEISDEQFF. CDR3 bases: TGCGCCAGCAGCCAAGAGATCAGTGATGAGCAGTTCTTC.

In DNA, the CDR3 is TGTGCCAGCTCACCCGGACTGAGCACAGATACGCAGTATTTT. Protein: CASSPGLSTDTQYF. The gene calls are TRBV18 and TRBJ2-3; possibly TRBD2 for D (5 bases). CDR1 is KGHSH and CDR2 is LQKENI in the germline V gene. The V end was cut by 3 bases, the J end by 0 bases, with 7 bases between. The CDR3 sequence is 14 residues long.

The chain carries TRBV4-1 and TRBJ1-2; 8 bases agree with TRBD1. The CDR3 spans 15 residues. V lost 3 bases to trimming and J lost 7 bases; unmatched junction nucleotides: 10. The germline CDR1 and CDR2 sequences are MGHRA and YSYEKL. CDR3 nucleotides: TGCGCCAGCAGCCAGATAGGACAGGGTCGGAGTGGCTACACCTTC. This codes for CASSQIGQGRSGYTF.

The genes are TRBV29-1 and TRBJ2-7; 7 nucleotides agree with TRBD1. Trimming cost V 5 bases and J 5 bases; bases outside gene matches: 9. The CDR3 covers 13 residues. The germline V gene has CDR1 SQVTM and CDR2 ANQGSEA. CDR3 nucleotides: TGCAGCGTTAGGAGGACAGGATTTGACGAGCAGTACTTC. This translates into CSVRRTGFDEQYF.

The chain employs TRBV14 and TRBJ2-1; D uncertain. With 2 bases removed from V and 4 bases from J, the gap between germline ends came to 6 bases. Germline lookup yields CDR1 SGHDN and CDR2 FVKESK. This CDR3 is 13 amino acids long. The CDR3 DNA follows: TGTGCCAGCAGCCAATCTGTGTACAATGAGCAGTTCTTC. This gives the protein CASSQSVYNEQFF.

The V gene is TRBV5-1, the J gene TRBJ2-1; D is ambiguous. V was cut by 0 bases and J by 8 bases, with 12 bases left in between. From germline, CDR1 is SGHRS and CDR2 YFSETQ. The CDR3 has 14 amino acids. The CDR3 reads CASSLVTGSYEQFF. CDR3 bases: TGCGCCAGCAGCTTGGTAACTGGTTCCTATGAGCAGTTCTTC. The full variable domain, rest sourced from reference TRBV5-1 and TRBJ2-1, is KAGVTQTPRYLIKTRGQQVTLSCSPISGHRSVSWYQQTPGQGLQFLFEYFSETQRNKGNFPGRFSGRQFSNSRSEMNVSTLELGDSALYLCASSLVTGSYEQFFGPGTRLTVL.

V and J are TRBV7-8 and TRBJ2-2; 8 bases line up with TRBD2. Looked up from germline, CDR1 is SGHVS and CDR2 is FQNEAQ. The CDR3 is 17 residues long. V trimming: 2 bases; J trimming: 4 bases; junction bases outside the gene matches: 9. The CDR3 DNA reads TGTGCCAGCAGCTTACCGCAGCGGGAGCCCCTCACCGGGGAGCTGTTTTTT. As protein: CASSLPQREPLTGELFF.

V gene TRBV7-2 combines with J gene TRBJ2-7, with 10 bases that match TRBD2. Germline assignment: CDR1 SGHTA and CDR2 FQGNSA. Trimming at V came to 5 bases and at J to 7 bases, leaving 8 bases not matched to a gene. The CDR3 is 14 amino acids. CDR3 loop: CASSPSGGEREQYF. In nucleotides, the CDR3 is TGTGCCAGCAGCCCGAGCGGGGGGGAGCGGGAGCAGTACTTC.

V and J are TRBV5-5 and TRBJ1-4; D remains ambiguous. The germline V gene encodes CDR1 SGHKS and CDR2 YYEKEE (reference sequence). This CDR3 region has 17 residues. The V end lost 0 bases, the J end lost 0 bases, and 12 bases lay between the germline ends. This CDR3 reads CASSLAYSHATNEKLFF. CDR3 nucleotides: TGTGCCAGCAGCTTGGCCTACAGCCATGCAACTAATGAAAAACTGTTTTTT.

V gene TRBV5-1 combines with J gene TRBJ2-7; 9 bases are a match to TRBD2. V lost 4 bases to trimming and J lost 4 bases; unmatched junction nucleotides: 6. The CDR3 has 14 amino acids. Germline lookup yields CDR1 SGHRS and CDR2 YFSETQ. The CDR3 reads CASSPSSGRYEQYF. As DNA, the CDR3 is TGCGCCAGCAGCCCCTCAAGCGGGAGGTACGAGCAGTACTTC.

This rearrangement joins TRBV6-1 to TRBJ2-1, with 7 bases fitting TRBD1. The V segment lost 6 bases and the J segment 6 bases; nucleotides outside the gene matches: 8. CDR3 length equals 14 residues. Germline V gives CDR1 MNHNS, CDR2 SASEGT. CDR3 sequence: CASRSHNRGNEQFF. CDR3 coding DNA: TGTGCCAGCAGAAGCCACAACAGGGGCAATGAGCAGTTCTTC.

V is TRBV30 and J is TRBJ1-4; 10 bases line up with TRBD1. The V and J ends lost 8 bases and 6 bases, in that order; junction bases with no gene match: 3. CDR3 length: 12 amino acids. Looked up from germline, CDR1 is GTSNPN and CDR2 is SVGIG (reference sequence). CDR3: CARQGADEKLFF. The CDR3 DNA follows: TGTGCCCGACAGGGGGCTGATGAAAAACTGTTTTTT.

The rearrangement joins TRBV2 to TRBJ1-1, with a tentative D call TRBD1 (6 bases). Trimming left V 9 bases short and J 1 base short, with 6 bases between. Germline lookup yields CDR1 SNHLY and CDR2 FYNNEI. CDR3 length equals 11 residues. CDR3 nucleotide sequence: TGTGCCAGACAGGGGAACACTGAAGCTTTCTTT. Protein sequence: CARQGNTEAFF.

V is TRBV28 and J is TRBJ2-5; 9 bases are a match to TRBD1. The CDR3 spans 16 residues. Trimming took 4 bases from V and 4 from J; bases not matched to a gene: 10. Per the germline V gene, CDR1 is MDHEN and CDR2 is SYDVKM. CDR3 residues: CASSSIGQGLGETQYF. The CDR3 DNA follows: TGTGCCAGCAGTTCAATAGGACAGGGGTTAGGAGAGACCCAGTACTTC.

The rearrangement joins TRBV14 to TRBJ2-5; D is possibly TRBD2 (6 bases). The CDR3 runs 13 residues. Germline V gene lookup returns CDR1 SGHDN and CDR2 FVKESK. Trimming shortened V by 1 base and J by 4 bases, and 7 bases separated the two germline ends. This CDR3 reads CASSQGLGETQYF. As DNA, the CDR3 is TGTGCCAGCAGCCAAGGACTAGGAGAGACCCAGTACTTC.

The chain carries TRBV29-1 and TRBJ2-7; 7 nucleotides line up with TRBD1. V gave up 1 base and J gave up 2 bases; unmatched junction bases: 8. CDR3 size: 15 residues. Germline V gene data show CDR1 as SQVTM and CDR2 as ANQGSEA. This CDR3 reads CSVEVATGYPYEQYF. CDR3 DNA sequence: TGCAGCGTTGAAGTTGCGACAGGGTACCCCTACGAGCAGTACTTC.

The chain links TRBV7-2 to TRBJ2-7; TRBD2 agrees at 9 bases. The CDR3 has 14 amino acids. V was clipped by 4 bases and J by 3 bases; unmatched bases: 4. The germline CDR1 and CDR2 sequences are SGHTA and FQGNSA. DNA for the CDR3: TGTGCCAGCAGCTCCGAGCGGGAGGTCTACGAGCAGTACTTC. This encodes CASSSEREVYEQYF.

The chain recombines TRBV5-6 with TRBJ1-4, with 7 nucleotides matching TRBD1. With V trimmed by 3 bases and J by 4 bases, 6 bases remained unmatched. The CDR3 spans 15 residues. CDR1 SGHDT and CDR2 YYEEEE come from the germline V gene. CDR3 residues: CASSYDRELNEKLFF. The CDR3 DNA follows: TGTGCCAGCAGCTATGACAGGGAACTTAATGAAAAACTGTTTTTT. The complete variable domain, with remaining parts taken from reference TRBV5-6 and TRBJ1-4, reads DAGVTQSPTHLIKTRGQQVTLRCSPKSGHDTVSWYQQALGQGPQFIFQYYEEEERQRGNFPDRFSGHQFPNYSSELNVNALLLGDSALYLCASSYDRELNEKLFFGSGTQLSVL.